These 30 T cell receptor beta chains came from one sample sequenced in a study of blood T cell repertoires in COVID-19. Measured with immunoSEQ multiplex PCR; TCRdb has only the in-frame clones, and not every one. In the table there are approximately 250,000 clones, 86% of which are singletons. The sequencing input was peripheral blood. Every receptor here comes from a man aged 30-40 years who had recovered from COVID-19.

This sequence joins TRBV15 and TRBJ1-5; D is uncertain. The CDR3 covers 16 residues. The V gene's germline CDR1 is LNHNV and CDR2 YYDKDF (reference sequence). V was clipped by 3 bases and J by 2 bases, with 14 bases between them. CDR3 coding DNA: TGTGCCACCAGCAGGGTCGAAGGGCGGGGCAATCAGCCCCAGCATTTT. This translates into CATSRVEGRGNQPQHF.

V usage is TRBV12-3 or TRBV12-4 and J usage is TRBJ2-5; 8 bases map to TRBD2. Unmatched junction bases numbered 4, after V lost 6 bases and J lost 4 bases. The CDR3 consists of 13 residues. In nucleotides, the CDR3 is TGTGCCAGCAGACTCGGGGGGGTAGAGACCCAGTACTTC. Protein product: CASRLGGVETQYF.

The chain carries TRBV7-6 and TRBJ1-2, with 7 positions matching TRBD1. The V gene's germline CDR1 is SGHVS and CDR2 FNYEAQ. The CDR3 is made up of 15 amino acids. J was trimmed by 3 bases and V by 2 bases; bases with no gene match: 6. The CDR3 loop reads CASSLRSQGDYGYTF. DNA of the CDR3: TGTGCCAGCAGCTTAAGGAGTCAGGGGGACTATGGCTACACCTTC.

The rearrangement links TRBV2 to TRBJ1-4; D remains ambiguous. Trimming shortened V by 5 bases and J by 0 bases, and 13 bases separated the two germline ends. CDR1 is SNHLY and CDR2 is FYNNEI in the germline V gene. The CDR3 consists of 16 residues. The CDR3 spells CASSPLGSATNEKLFF. CDR3 bases: TGTGCCAGCAGTCCCCTCGGTTCTGCAACTAATGAAAAACTGTTTTTT.

This chain links TRBV4-1 with TRBJ2-7; TRBD1 is a possible D gene (6 bases). Germline lookup yields CDR1 MGHRA and CDR2 YSYEKL. The CDR3 spans 14 residues. Trimming left V 6 bases short and J 2 bases short, with 14 bases between. CDR3 protein: CASSYQGLPYEQYF. In DNA, the CDR3 is TGCGCCAGCAGTTACCAGGGGCTACCCTACGAGCAGTACTTC.

The chain combines TRBV10-2 with TRBJ1-1; D is undetermined. Germline V gene sequence: CDR1 WSHSY, CDR2 SAAADI. The V gene lost 0 bases and the J gene lost 11 bases, with 13 bases spanning the gap. This CDR3 is built from 13 residues. The CDR3 coding sequence is TGCGCCAGCAGTGAGTCGGAGGCCCCCTTGGCTTTCTTT. Protein product: CASSESEAPLAFF.

The chain is built from TRBV4-1 and TRBJ1-4; 8 bases match TRBD1. The CDR3 extends over 14 amino acids. Trimming took 6 bases from V and 4 from J; bases not matched to a gene: 4. Germline CDR1 reads MGHRA; CDR2 reads YSYEKL. The CDR3 is CASSRGTGNEKLFF. CDR3 DNA sequence: TGCGCCAGCAGTCGGGGGACAGGTAATGAAAAACTGTTTTTT.

The CDR3 spells CASSPLRVTSTDTQYF. The CDR3 bases are TGTGCCAGCAGCCCCCTTCGGGTCACTAGCACAGATACGCAGTATTTT. The chain employs TRBV11-2 and TRBJ2-3; unclear D gene. V was shortened by 5 bases and J by 0 bases, with 15 bases between the two germline ends. The CDR3 contains 16 residues. Germline V gives CDR1 SGHAT, CDR2 FQNNGV.

The rearrangement joins TRBV15 to TRBJ1-1, with TRBD1 as a possible D gene (6 bases). Germline CDR1 LNHNV, CDR2 YYDKDF (reference sequence). CDR3 size: 12 residues. V was shortened by 5 bases and J by 5 bases, with 9 bases between the two germline ends. Written as DNA, the CDR3 is TGTGCCACCAGCTACAGGGAGACTGAAGCTTTCTTT. Encoded protein: CATSYRETEAFF.

This chain uses TRBV6-5 with TRBJ2-3; 8 nucleotides line up with TRBD2. The CDR3 spans 15 residues. Germline lookup yields CDR1 MNHEY and CDR2 SVGAGI. After removal of 7 bases from V and 2 bases from J, the junction contained 8 bases not matched to a gene. CDR3 in amino acids: CASNPERGITDTQYF. Here the CDR3 DNA reads TGTGCCAGCAATCCGGAGCGGGGGATCACAGATACGCAGTATTTT.

The chain employs TRBV12-5 and TRBJ2-3; 8 bases align to TRBD2. The CDR3 consists of 14 residues. V trimming: 4 bases; J trimming: 5 bases; junction bases outside the gene matches: 5. Germline V CDR1 and CDR2: LGHNT, FRNRAP. The DNA of the CDR3 is TGTGCTAGTGGTTCCCCCGGGGGGGGAGATACGCAGTATTTT. Its translation is CASGSPGGGDTQYF. The full variable domain, its missing parts supplied by reference TRBV12-5 and TRBJ2-3, is DARVTQTPRHKVTEMGQEVTMRCQPILGHNTVFWYRQTMMQGLELLAYFRNRAPLDDSGMPKDRFSAEMPDATLATLKIQPSEPRDSAVYFCASGSPGGGDTQYFGPGTRLTVL.

The gene calls are TRBV7-9 and TRBJ1-2, with a tentative D call TRBD1 (5 bases). V was trimmed by 3 bases and J by 4 bases, leaving 9 bases between them. Germline CDR1 is SEHNR and CDR2 is FQNEAQ (reference sequence). This CDR3 is 13 amino acids long. The CDR3 region has the DNA TGTGCCAGCAGCTTGGGGCAGCCCTATGGCTACACCTTC. Residues: CASSLGQPYGYTF.

This clone appeared a single time. The rearrangement uses TRBV11-3 and TRBJ2-2; 10 nucleotides align to TRBD2. This CDR3 is 18 amino acids long. Germline values: CDR1 SGHNT, CDR2 YENEEA. The J segment lost 3 bases and the V segment lost 4 bases, leaving 11 bases of the junction unmatched. DNA of the CDR3: TGTGCCAGCAGCTCAGCGGGGGGGCCGGGTTCGGACACCGGGGAGCTGTTTTTT. Residues: CASSSAGGPGSDTGELFF.

This chain links TRBV4-1 with TRBJ2-5; D is unresolved. The CDR3 extends over 14 amino acids. Germline loops: CDR1 MGHRA, CDR2 YSYEKL. V lost 1 base, J lost 4 bases, and 10 bases lay in between. The CDR3 spells CASSQGVRAETQYF. CDR3 DNA sequence: TGCGCCAGCAGCCAAGGAGTTAGAGCAGAGACCCAGTACTTC.

The V and J genes are TRBV2 and TRBJ1-1; D is uncertain. V was shortened by 5 bases and J by 5 bases, with 9 bases between the two germline ends. This CDR3 region has 12 residues. Germline V gene sequence: CDR1 SNHLY, CDR2 FYNNEI. The CDR3 DNA reads as TGTGCCAGCAGTACGCGGCGAACTGAAGCTTTCTTT. Amino acid sequence: CASSTRRTEAFF. Based on the CDR3 plus reference TRBV2 and TRBJ1-1, the full variable domain is EPEVTQTPSHQVTQMGQEVILRCVPISNHLYFYWYRQILGQKVEFLVSFYNNEISEKSEIFDDQFSVERPDGSNFTLKIRSTKLEDSAMYFCASSTRRTEAFFGQGTRLTVV.

V is TRBV5-8 and J is TRBJ2-3, with 9 bases that match TRBD2. The CDR3 extends over 13 amino acids. Germline CDR1 is SGHTS and CDR2 is YDEGEE. For the CDR3, the DNA is TGTGGCGGGGGAAGGACTAGCGAAGATACGCAGTATTTT. It is translated as CGGGRTSEDTQYF.

This clone was counted between two and nine times. The chain links TRBV10-3 to TRBJ2-3, with D maybe TRBD2 (5 bases). Per the germline V gene, CDR1 is ENHRY and CDR2 is SYGVKD. Trimming removed 7 bases at V and 6 bases at J, with 14 bases between. This CDR3 is 13 amino acids long. The CDR3 here is CAINGGSTDTQYF. Here the CDR3 DNA reads TGTGCCATCAATGGCGGGTCCACGGATACGCAGTATTTT.

The V call is TRBV28, the J call TRBJ1-4; 7 bases agree with TRBD1. The J segment lost 10 bases and the V segment lost 10 bases, leaving 15 bases of the junction unmatched. The CDR3 contains 14 residues. Germline values: CDR1 MDHEN, CDR2 SYDVKM. The CDR3 region has the DNA TGTGCCACCATCAAACTTGAGGGGGCCACAAAACTGTTTTTT. Its translation is CATIKLEGATKLFF.

The chain links TRBV30 to TRBJ1-4; TRBD1 aligns across 9 bases. The trim removed 0 bases at V and 7 bases at J, leaving 6 bases unmatched. The CDR3 is 15 residues long. The germline gives CDR1 GTSNPN, CDR2 SVGIG (reference sequence). For the CDR3, the DNA is TGTGCCTGGAGTGTAAAGGGACAGGGCGGTGAAAAACTGTTTTTT. This sequence encodes CAWSVKGQGGEKLFF.

The genes are TRBV18 and TRBJ1-4; 8 bases agree with TRBD1. This CDR3 has 14 amino acids. The V and J ends lost 2 bases and 10 bases, in that order; junction bases with no gene match: 6. Germline V CDR1 and CDR2: KGHSH, LQKENI. CDR3 bases: TGTGCCAGCTCACCAGACAGGGGAGGCGGAAAACTGTTTTTT. As protein: CASSPDRGGGKLFF.

The CDR3 DNA follows: TGTGCCAGCAGTTTAGAAGTCGATGCGGCCCAGCATTTT. Protein sequence: CASSLEVDAAQHF. The rearrangement joins TRBV12-3 or TRBV12-4 to TRBJ1-5; D is unresolved. CDR3 length: 13 amino acids. Trimming stripped 1 base from V and 11 bases from J, with 12 bases between.

J is TRBJ1-4 and V is TRBV10-3, with D unresolved. Germline V lookup: CDR1 ENHRY, CDR2 SYGVKD. CDR3 size: 15 residues. The V end was cut by 3 bases, the J end by 0 bases, with 8 bases between. CDR3 DNA: TGTGCCATCAGTGATCAGTCTGCAACTAATGAAAAACTGTTTTTT. Translation gives CAISDQSATNEKLFF.

V is TRBV5-4 and J is TRBJ1-1; D gene uncertain. Looked up from germline, CDR1 is SGHNT and CDR2 is YYREEE (reference sequence). Trimming cost V 0 bases and J 1 base, with 4 bases left between them. The CDR3 is made up of 13 amino acids. The CDR3 bases are TGTGCCAGCAGCTTGGTCAAGAACACTGAAGCTTTCTTT. Translation gives CASSLVKNTEAFF.

This chain uses TRBV6-6 with TRBJ1-2; TRBD1 aligns across 8 bases. This CDR3 region has 16 residues. V lost 2 bases and J lost 5; bases outside the gene matches: 10. Germline CDR1 MNHNY, CDR2 SVGAGI (reference sequence). CDR3 sequence: CASSYTLTGDLYGYTF. CDR3 in DNA: TGTGCCAGCAGTTACACCTTGACAGGGGATCTTTATGGCTACACCTTC.

The chain recombines TRBV25-1 with TRBJ1-1; D is unresolved. The V end was cut by 3 bases, the J end by 2 bases, with 4 bases between. The CDR3 spans 12 residues. Germline V gives CDR1 MGHDK, CDR2 SYGVNS. The CDR3 DNA follows: TGTGCCAGCAGTGACCTCAACACTGAAGCTTTCTTT. Amino acids: CASSDLNTEAFF.

V usage is TRBV18 and J usage is TRBJ2-1; D is ambiguous. Trimming took off 8 bases at V and 6 bases at J, with 14 bases between the two ends. The germline gives CDR1 KGHSH, CDR2 LQKENI. The CDR3 consists of 13 residues. CDR3 sequence reads: CASRSGLVNEQFF. The CDR3 coding sequence is TGTGCCAGCCGCTCGGGTCTTGTCAATGAGCAGTTCTTC.

V and J are TRBV7-6 and TRBJ1-2; TRBD1 might be the D (5 bases). The V end lost 1 base, the J end lost 3 bases, and 12 bases lay between the germline ends. The CDR3 has 15 amino acids. Germline lookup yields CDR1 SGHVS and CDR2 FNYEAQ. Written as DNA, the CDR3 is TGTGCCAGCAGCTTAGGAGTGGGAGGGGACTATGGCTACACCTTC. The encoded protein is CASSLGVGGDYGYTF.

V and J are TRBV7-9 and TRBJ2-1; the match to TRBD2 covers 12 bases. Losses at the gene ends were 5 bases for V and 9 bases for J; bases not matched to a gene: 17. Per germline, CDR1 SEHNR and CDR2 FQNEAQ (reference sequence). This CDR3 region has 18 residues. The CDR3 nucleotides are TGTGCCAGCAGCCAAAGCGGGGCACTAGCGGGGGGTATTGGTGAGCAGTTCTTC. The encoded protein is CASSQSGALAGGIGEQFF.

This clone was seen a few times. Within the sample, other DNA sequences also encode this same CDR3. The V call is TRBV27, the J call TRBJ1-6, with 9 bases aligning to TRBD1. With 5 bases clipped from V and 10 bases from J, the junction kept 9 bases outside the gene matches. The CDR3 has 15 residues. Germline loops: CDR1 MNHEY, CDR2 SMNVEV (reference sequence). CDR3 in amino acids: CASSLGQGYRSPLHF. The CDR3 bases are TGTGCCAGCAGTCTCGGACAGGGGTATAGGTCACCCCTCCACTTT.

The rearrangement uses TRBV6-5 and TRBJ1-3; 8 bases match TRBD1. Trimming took 9 bases from V and 0 from J; bases not matched to a gene: 7. There are 15 residues in the CDR3. Per the germline V gene, CDR1 is MNHEY and CDR2 is SVGAGI. The CDR3 bases are TGTGCCAGTTTTGACAGGGGCGTCTCTGGAAACACCATATATTTT. Protein: CASFDRGVSGNTIYF.